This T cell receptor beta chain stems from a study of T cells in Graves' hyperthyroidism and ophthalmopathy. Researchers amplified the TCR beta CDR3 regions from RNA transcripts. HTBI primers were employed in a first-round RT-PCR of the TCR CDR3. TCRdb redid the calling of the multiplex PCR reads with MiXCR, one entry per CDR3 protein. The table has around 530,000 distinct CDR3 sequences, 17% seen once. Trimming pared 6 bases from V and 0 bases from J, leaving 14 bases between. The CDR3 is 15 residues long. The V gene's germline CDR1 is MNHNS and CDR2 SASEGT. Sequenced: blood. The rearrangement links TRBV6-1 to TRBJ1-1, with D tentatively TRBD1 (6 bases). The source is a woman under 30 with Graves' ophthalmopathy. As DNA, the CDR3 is TGTGCCAGCAGCGGAGGGGGAAGGGTGAACACTGAAGCTTTCTTT. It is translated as CASSGGGRVNTEAFF.